This T cell receptor beta chain comes out of a study of blood T cells in healthy people across ages. Study results and limitations: Considered underestimates were the diversity estimates obtained from one million T cells.

About this clonotype: Its antigen remains unknown.

Germline CDR1 MGHRA, CDR2 YSYEKL. The CDR3 is 14 residues long. Trimming cost V 4 bases and J 7 bases, with 15 bases left between them. Sample-barcoded 5' priming and a J-beta primer mix drove a second PCR of about 7 to 11 cycles. TCRdb reanalysed the 5' RACE reads using MiXCR and keeps one entry per CDR3 protein. The table has 780,000 or so distinct CDR3 sequences, 20% to 25% seen once; the top ten hold approximately 3.7%. The sample was also reused in another study, on T cells of mothers and their children. That paper adds: The entire RNA extract went into cDNA synthesis at approximately 1.5 ug per 15 ul.

This clonotype was sampled from a boy aged 10-17 years in good health. The V and J genes are TRBV4-1 and TRBJ2-3; the D gene is possibly TRBD1 (5 bases). The sequencing input was blood. CDR3 nucleotide sequence: TGCGCCAGCAGCCCCGGACCGCAGGGATATACGCAGTATTTT. Translated: CASSPGPQGYTQYF.